The clone carrying this T cell receptor (beta chain) occurred once. The data originate from a study of OX40 agonist ivuxolimab in advanced cancers. The method was immunoSEQ multiplex PCR; TCRdb's version includes in-frame clones alone and lacks a portion of them. The profile covers some 84,000 clones, with approximately 92% appearing a single time and about 8.6% taken by the ten largest. Germline V gene data show CDR1 as SGDLS and CDR2 as YYNGEE. Trimming removed 0 bases from V and 4 bases from J; junction bases left unmatched: 9. The length of the CDR3 is 17 residues. This specimen consisted of CD4+ or CD8+ T cells sorted from blood, obtained in a trial of the OX40 agonist ivuxolimab. This chain connects TRBV9 to TRBJ2-5; 10 bases line up with TRBD2. This TCR was recovered from an adult with an advanced solid tumor such as melanoma, head and neck, liver or kidney cancer. The CDR3 sequence is CASSVVGSGGAGETQYF. In DNA form, the CDR3 reads TGTGCCAGCAGCGTAGTGGGCAGCGGGGGGGCTGGAGAGACCCAGTACTTC.